The present TCR beta chain was sequenced within a study of graft-versus-host responses after intestinal transplantation. In the study overall: Anti-thymocyte globulin induction was given to all recipients, followed by tacrolimus and steroids for around three years.

The study, taken as a whole, reports: The authors found GvH clones in recipient marrow, some appearing first in ileum or blood.

The assay was immunoSEQ multiplex PCR, and TCRdb's table has in-frame clones only and misses some. The repertoire includes about 92,000 clones, 75% to 95% of them detected once, and under 6.5% sits in the top ten. For this clone: Antigen: not known.

V lost 5 bases to trimming and J lost 0 bases, with 17 bases between them. The CDR3 length is 17 residues. Germline-derived CDR1 and CDR2 are SGHVS and FNYEAQ. The V gene is TRBV7-6, the J gene TRBJ2-1; D might be TRBD1 or TRBD2, each matching 5 bases. The material sequenced was unstimulated CD8+ T cells sorted from spleen or lymph node cells, taken before intestinal transplant. The sequence was collected from a human donor who received an intestinal transplant. The CDR3, as DNA: TGTGCCAGCAGCAACACCCCGGGGCGAAGCTCCTACAATGAGCAGTTCTTC. Its protein is CASSNTPGRSSYNEQFF.